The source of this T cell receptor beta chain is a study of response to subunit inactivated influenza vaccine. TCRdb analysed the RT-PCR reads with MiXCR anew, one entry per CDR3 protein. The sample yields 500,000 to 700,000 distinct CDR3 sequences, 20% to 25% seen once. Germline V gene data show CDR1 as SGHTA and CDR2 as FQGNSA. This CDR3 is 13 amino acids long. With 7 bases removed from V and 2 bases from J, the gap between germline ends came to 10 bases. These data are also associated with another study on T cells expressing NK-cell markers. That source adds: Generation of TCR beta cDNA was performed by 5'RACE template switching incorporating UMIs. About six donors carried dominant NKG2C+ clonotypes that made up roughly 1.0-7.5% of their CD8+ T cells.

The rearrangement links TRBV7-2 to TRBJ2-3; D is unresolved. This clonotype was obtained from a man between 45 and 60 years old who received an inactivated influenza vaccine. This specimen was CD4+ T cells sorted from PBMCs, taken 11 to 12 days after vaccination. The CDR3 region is CASKGRNTDTQYF. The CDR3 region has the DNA TGTGCCAGCAAGGGCCGGAACACAGATACGCAGTATTTT.